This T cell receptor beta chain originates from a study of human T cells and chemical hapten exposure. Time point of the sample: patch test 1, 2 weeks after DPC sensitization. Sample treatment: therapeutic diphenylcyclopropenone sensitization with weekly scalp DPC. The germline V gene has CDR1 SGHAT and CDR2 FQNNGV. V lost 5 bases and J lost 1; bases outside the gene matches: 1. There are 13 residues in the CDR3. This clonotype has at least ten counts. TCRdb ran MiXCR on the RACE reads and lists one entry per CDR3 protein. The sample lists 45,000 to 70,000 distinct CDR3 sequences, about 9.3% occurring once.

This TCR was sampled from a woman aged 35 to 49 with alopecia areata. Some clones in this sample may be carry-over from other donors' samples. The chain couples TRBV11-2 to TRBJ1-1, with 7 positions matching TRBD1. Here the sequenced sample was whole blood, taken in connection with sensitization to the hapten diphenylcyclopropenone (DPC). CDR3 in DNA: TGTGCCAGCAGCCGGGACAGGAACACTGAAGCTTTCTTT. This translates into CASSRDRNTEAFF. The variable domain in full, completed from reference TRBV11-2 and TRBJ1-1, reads EAGVAQSPRYKIIEKRQSVAFWCNPISGHATLYWYQQILGQGPKLLIQFQNNGVVDDSQLPKDRFSAERLKGVDSTLKIQPAKLEDSAVYLCASSRDRNTEAFFGQGTRLTVV.